The sequence of this TCR beta chain was determined in a study of T cells in Graves' hyperthyroidism and ophthalmopathy. This clonotype was counted only a few times. The investigators amplified TCR beta CDR3 regions from RNA transcripts. A first-round RT-PCR of the TCR CDR3 used the HTBI primer set. TCRdb ran MiXCR on the multiplex PCR reads and lists one entry per CDR3 protein. This table holds 600,000 or so distinct CDR3 sequences, 13% to 15% found once. This clonotype was sampled from a woman younger than 35 with Graves' ophthalmopathy. The sequenced sample consisted of blood.

DNA of the CDR3: TGTGCCATCAGTGAGGGGGACAGGGACCCGAACACTGAAGCTTTCTTT. It is translated as CAISEGDRDPNTEAFF. The gene calls are TRBV10-3 and TRBJ1-1; the match to TRBD1 covers 9 bases. Germline CDR1 reads ENHRY; CDR2 reads SYGVKD. This CDR3 has 16 residues. V shed 2 bases, J shed 1 base, and the junction held 5 bases outside the gene matches.